These 31 T cell receptor beta chains came from one sample sequenced in a study of cytomegalovirus exposure and HLA in healthy donors. Vbeta (60) and Jbeta (13) primers were used in the PCR. The data were produced by immunoSEQ multiplex PCR, yet TCRdb's version contains in-frame clones alone and is incomplete. Among 130,000 or so clones, roughly 82% were seen once, and the ten largest hold more than 2.5%. The source material was PBMCs. The source is a man younger than 35 in good health and CMV-seropositive.

This chain uses TRBV27 with TRBJ2-7, with 9 bases identical to TRBD1. Germline V gene lookup returns CDR1 MNHEY and CDR2 SMNVEV (reference sequence). The CDR3 spans 15 residues. V lost 4 bases and J lost 5; bases outside the gene matches: 9. CDR3 sequence reads: CASSYAGTGTHEQYF. The CDR3 DNA reads TGTGCCAGCAGTTACGCCGGGACAGGGACCCACGAGCAGTACTTC.

The J gene is TRBJ2-3, the V gene TRBV5-1, with 9 bases that match TRBD2. V shed 7 bases and J 3 bases; nucleotides not matched to a gene: 6. This CDR3 comprises 14 residues. CDR1 and CDR2 from the germline V gene are SGHRS and YFSETQ. Here the CDR3 DNA reads TGCGCCAGCGAAACCGGACTAGCGACAGATACGCAGTATTTT. Its translation: CASETGLATDTQYF.

V is TRBV7-3 and J is TRBJ2-1; 10 bases are shared with TRBD2. This CDR3 is 15 amino acids long. The ends lost 1 base at V and 6 bases at J; junction bases unmatched: 3. Looked up from germline, CDR1 is SGHTA and CDR2 is FQGTGA. This CDR3 is CASSLIAGGTNEQFF. The DNA for the CDR3 is TGTGCCAGCAGCTTAATAGCGGGAGGTACCAATGAGCAGTTCTTC.

The chain couples TRBV5-1 to TRBJ2-5; D may be TRBD1 (6 bases). This CDR3 region has 15 residues. The ends were cut back, 4 bases at V and 5 bases at J, with 18 bases in the middle. Germline V gene sequence: CDR1 SGHRS, CDR2 YFSETQ. The CDR3 DNA sequence: TGCGCCAGCAGCACAACTCCGGGACACCTTGAGACCCAGTACTTC. This translates into CASSTTPGHLETQYF.

V gene TRBV14 combines with J gene TRBJ1-4; 7 bases are shared with TRBD1. V lost 0 bases to trimming and J lost 8 bases; unmatched junction nucleotides: 6. The CDR3 totals 15 residues. Germline-derived CDR1 and CDR2 are SGHDN and FVKESK. The CDR3 protein is CASSQDDRAREKLFF. The DNA of the CDR3 is TGTGCCAGCAGCCAAGATGACAGGGCCAGGGAAAAACTGTTTTTT.

This clone appeared once. The chain joins TRBV6-5 to TRBJ1-5; D gene ambiguous. The CDR3 is 14 amino acids. Germline V CDR1 and CDR2: MNHEY, SVGAGI. The V and J ends lost 6 bases and 2 bases respectively, with 11 bases between them. This CDR3 is CASSIRGGNQPQHF. Written as DNA, the CDR3 is TGTGCCAGCAGCATCCGGGGAGGCAATCAGCCCCAGCATTTT.

The genes are TRBV5-1 and TRBJ2-5, with 12 nucleotides matching TRBD1. The end of the DNA fits TRBJ2-7 better, so the J call may be wrong. The germline gives CDR1 SGHRS, CDR2 YFSETQ. The CDR3 is made up of 13 amino acids. CDR3 nucleotides: TGCGCCAGCAGGGGACAGGGGGCAAACGAGCAGTACTTC. It codes for CASRGQGANEQYF.

J is TRBJ2-5 and V is TRBV4-2; 11 bases fit TRBD2. This CDR3 region has 18 residues. V was clipped by 3 bases and J by 5 bases; unmatched bases: 14. The germline CDR1 and CDR2 sequences are LGHNA and YNFKEQ. CDR3 protein: CASSHLRGTSGEGETQYF. The CDR3 region has the DNA TGTGCCAGCAGCCACCTGAGGGGGACTAGCGGCGAAGGGGAGACCCAGTACTTC.

The rearrangement uses TRBV5-4 and TRBJ1-2; maybe TRBD1 (5 bases). Trimming cost V 2 bases and J 4 bases, with 15 bases left between them. The CDR3 extends over 15 amino acids. The germline V gene has CDR1 SGHNT and CDR2 YYREEE (reference sequence). CDR3 in DNA: TGTGCCAGCAGCTTTAGAGACAGCCTATTCTATGGCTACACCTTC. This translates into CASSFRDSLFYGYTF.

The J gene is TRBJ2-1, the V gene TRBV27; D is uncertain. Germline V gene data show CDR1 as MNHEY and CDR2 as SMNVEV (reference sequence). The CDR3 spans 11 residues. V gave up 9 bases and J gave up 5 bases, with 8 bases separating them. The CDR3 here is CASIRDNEQFF. CDR3 nucleotides: TGTGCCAGTATCCGGGACAATGAGCAGTTCTTC.

This chain uses TRBV5-4 with TRBJ2-1, with D perhaps matching TRBD2 (6 bases). Germline CDR1 SGHNT, CDR2 YYREEE (reference sequence). The V end was cut by 4 bases, the J end by 7 bases, with 12 bases between. The CDR3 consists of 13 residues. The CDR3 protein is CASSPGGSNEQFF. For the CDR3, the DNA is TGTGCCAGCAGCCCCGGAGGGTCAAATGAGCAGTTCTTC. Full variable domain (remainder filled in from reference TRBV5-4 and TRBJ2-1): ETGVTQSPTHLIKTRGQQVTLRCSSQSGHNTVSWYQQALGQGPQFIFQYYREEENGRGNFPPRFSGLQFPNYSSELNVNALELDDSALYLCASSPGGSNEQFFGPGTRLTVL.

This clone was seen a handful of times. The V call is TRBV28, the J call TRBJ2-3, with D possibly matching TRBD1 (5 bases). This CDR3 region has 15 residues. Germline V lookup: CDR1 MDHEN, CDR2 SYDVKM. V was clipped by 4 bases and J by 0 bases, with 11 bases between them. CDR3 sequence: CASSSWGGSTDTQYF. As DNA, the CDR3 is TGTGCCAGCAGTTCCTGGGGCGGTAGCACAGATACGCAGTATTTT.

The chain employs TRBV11-2 and TRBJ2-1; the match to TRBD2 covers 11 bases. The CDR3 runs 15 residues. CDR1 SGHAT and CDR2 FQNNGV come from the germline V gene. Trimming took 5 bases from V and 4 from J; bases not matched to a gene: 4. CDR3 amino acids: CASSLGTSGYNEQFF. The CDR3 DNA is TGTGCCAGCAGCCTCGGGACTAGCGGTTACAATGAGCAGTTCTTC. Drawing the rest from reference TRBV11-2 and TRBJ2-1, the complete variable domain is EAGVAQSPRYKIIEKRQSVAFWCNPISGHATLYWYQQILGQGPKLLIQFQNNGVVDDSQLPKDRFSAERLKGVDSTLKIQPAKLEDSAVYLCASSLGTSGYNEQFFGPGTRLTVL.

The sample holds one count of this clone. As DNA, the CDR3 is TGCGCCAGCAGCCAAGAAGGGGGTCGCTACGAGCAGTACTTC. Amino acid sequence: CASSQEGGRYEQYF. The V call is TRBV4-1, the J call TRBJ2-7; D may be TRBD1 (6 bases). V was pared by 0 bases and J by 3 bases, with 9 bases between. Per the germline V gene, CDR1 is MGHRA and CDR2 is YSYEKL. The length of the CDR3 is 14 residues.

J is TRBJ1-2 and V is TRBV29-1; 10 bases fit TRBD1. CDR3 size: 13 residues. V lost 7 bases to trimming and J lost 3 bases; unmatched junction nucleotides: 5. CDR1 is SQVTM, CDR2 ANQGSEA, per germline. The CDR3 region has the DNA TGCAGCGATGGACAGGGGGATGACTATGGCTACACCTTC. Amino acids: CSDGQGDDYGYTF.

The V call is TRBV27, the J call TRBJ2-5; 7 nucleotides match TRBD2. The ends lost 5 bases at V and 2 bases at J; junction bases unmatched: 8. The CDR3 runs to 15 residues. CDR1 and CDR2 from the germline V gene are MNHEY and SMNVEV (reference sequence). CDR3 coding DNA: TGTGCCAGCAGTCCTCTTCCTAGCGGACAAGAGACCCAGTACTTC. Translated: CASSPLPSGQETQYF.

The V call is TRBV5-1, the J call TRBJ2-7; the D is unclear. The germline CDR1 and CDR2 sequences are SGHRS and YFSETQ. The CDR3 is made up of 15 amino acids. V shed 1 base and J shed 2 bases, with 13 bases lying between them. CDR3 nucleotide sequence: TGCGCCAGCAGCTTGAGTTCGGCGGCACCCTACGAGCAGTACTTC. It yields the protein CASSLSSAAPYEQYF.

V is TRBV5-6 and J is TRBJ1-1; 8 nucleotides agree with TRBD1. This CDR3 has 14 residues. In germline, CDR1 is SGHDT, CDR2 YYEEEE. V lost 5 bases, J lost 4 bases, and 7 bases stayed unmatched. In DNA form, the CDR3 reads TGTGCCAGCAGTCAGGGGGCTCGGCGCACTGAAGCTTTCTTT. Translation gives CASSQGARRTEAFF.

For this clone: In the same sample, other DNA sequences code for this CDR3. This chain connects TRBV29-1 to TRBJ2-1, with D tentatively TRBD2 (6 bases). This CDR3 has 14 amino acids. V was shortened by 7 bases and J by 7 bases, with 20 bases between the two germline ends. CDR1 is SQVTM and CDR2 is ANQGSEA in the germline V gene. CDR3 loop: CSAFGTGRYNEQFF. The CDR3 DNA sequence: TGCAGCGCCTTCGGGACGGGGAGGTATAATGAGCAGTTCTTC.

The chain links TRBV7-9 to TRBJ2-1; unclear D gene. This CDR3 contains 11 residues. V shed 6 bases and J shed 6 bases, with 6 bases lying between them. Germline V gene data show CDR1 as SEHNR and CDR2 as FQNEAQ (reference sequence). This CDR3 is CASSPSNEQFF. CDR3 sequence (DNA): TGTGCCAGCAGTCCCAGCAATGAGCAGTTCTTC.

The chain recombines TRBV6-1 with TRBJ1-4, with TRBD1 matching 8 bases. The germline gives CDR1 MNHNS, CDR2 SASEGT. The CDR3 is made up of 14 amino acids. The J segment lost 8 bases and the V segment lost 4 bases, leaving 6 bases of the junction unmatched. The CDR3 region is CASSGTGYREKLFF. The CDR3 region has the DNA TGTGCCAGCAGTGGGACAGGGTACAGAGAAAAACTGTTTTTT.

The chain recombines TRBV2 with TRBJ2-5; possible D gene TRBD1, 5 bases. The ends were cut back, 2 bases at V and 4 bases at J, with 11 bases in the middle. CDR1 and CDR2 from the germline V gene are SNHLY and FYNNEI. This CDR3 has 14 residues. This chain's CDR3 is CASSEPTVTETQYF. Written as DNA, the CDR3 is TGTGCCAGCAGTGAACCGACAGTTACAGAGACCCAGTACTTC. Full variable domain (remainder filled in from reference TRBV2 and TRBJ2-5): EPEVTQTPSHQVTQMGQEVILRCVPISNHLYFYWYRQILGQKVEFLVSFYNNEISEKSEIFDDQFSVERPDGSNFTLKIRSTKLEDSAMYFCASSEPTVTETQYFGPGTRLLVL.

The CDR3 spells CAKGRDSLAGELFF. The CDR3 DNA reads as TGTGCCAAAGGCCGGGACTCCTTGGCCGGGGAGCTGTTTTTT. The V gene is TRBV2, the J gene TRBJ2-2; TRBD2 is a possible D gene (6 bases). CDR1 and CDR2 (germline): SNHLY, FYNNEI. V was pared by 10 bases and J by 6 bases, with 18 bases between. The CDR3 has 14 amino acids.

The chain uses TRBV5-1 and TRBJ1-4, with D possibly being TRBD1 (5 bases). The V end was cut by 1 base, the J end by 5 bases, with 15 bases between. The CDR3 spans 16 residues. Germline V gives CDR1 SGHRS, CDR2 YFSETQ. The chain's CDR3 is CASSLSLRGRNEKLFF. The CDR3 DNA is TGCGCCAGCAGCTTGTCCTTACGGGGGAGGAATGAAAAACTGTTTTTT.

V gene TRBV28 combines with J gene TRBJ1-2; 7 nucleotides agree with TRBD1. In germline, CDR1 is MDHEN, CDR2 SYDVKM. Germline trimming cut 4 bases from V and 8 bases from J; bases unmatched to any gene: 4. CDR3 length equals 12 residues. The CDR3: CASSSTGKGYTF. CDR3 nucleotides: TGTGCCAGCAGTTCGACAGGGAAGGGCTACACCTTC.

This chain connects TRBV7-2 to TRBJ2-7; 9 bases align to TRBD1. J lost 4 bases, V lost 8 bases, and 12 bases had no gene match. Germline CDR1 is SGHTA and CDR2 is FQGNSA. This CDR3 has 15 residues. This CDR3 is CASATTGTGIYEQYF. The CDR3 DNA reads TGTGCCAGCGCAACCACCGGGACAGGGATTTACGAGCAGTACTTC.

This chain joins TRBV2 and TRBJ2-7; TRBD2 matches 12 bases. V shed 6 bases and J 4 bases; nucleotides not matched to a gene: 7. Germline V lookup: CDR1 SNHLY, CDR2 FYNNEI. The CDR3 contains 15 residues. CDR3 DNA: TGTGCCAGCAGGGAGCTAGCGGGAGGGCCGTACGAGCAGTACTTC. Protein: CASRELAGGPYEQYF. The variable domain in full, with the rest retrieved from reference TRBV2 and TRBJ2-7, is EPEVTQTPSHQVTQMGQEVILRCVPISNHLYFYWYRQILGQKVEFLVSFYNNEISEKSEIFDDQFSVERPDGSNFTLKIRSTKLEDSAMYFCASRELAGGPYEQYFGPGTRLTVT.

The CDR3 here is CASRNELGLANGYTF. The CDR3, as DNA: TGTGCCAGCAGGAATGAGCTAGGGCTAGCGAATGGCTACACCTTC. The V and J genes are TRBV2 and TRBJ1-2; D not resolved. Germline CDR1 and CDR2: SNHLY and FYNNEI. The CDR3 has 15 residues. V lost 6 bases and J lost 6, with 20 bases in between. Full variable domain (remainder filled in from reference TRBV2 and TRBJ1-2): EPEVTQTPSHQVTQMGQEVILRCVPISNHLYFYWYRQILGQKVEFLVSFYNNEISEKSEIFDDQFSVERPDGSNFTLKIRSTKLEDSAMYFCASRNELGLANGYTFGSGTRLTVV.

The V call is TRBV30, the J call TRBJ1-2; D remains unclear. V gave up 2 bases and J gave up 5 bases, with 9 bases separating them. CDR3 length: 12 amino acids. Germline V gene sequence: CDR1 GTSNPN, CDR2 SVGIG (reference sequence). The CDR3 loop is CAWSSLFYGYTF. As DNA, the CDR3 is TGTGCCTGGAGTAGCTTATTTTATGGCTACACCTTC.

This clone was counted only a few times. CDR3 nucleotide sequence: TGTGCCAGCAGCTTGGTAGGACAGACCTATGGCTACACCTTC. As protein: CASSLVGQTYGYTF. The chain recombines TRBV5-8 with TRBJ1-2; D might be TRBD1 (6 bases). The V end was cut by 0 bases, the J end by 4 bases, with 10 bases between. Germline V gene sequence: CDR1 SGHTS, CDR2 YDEGEE. The CDR3 loop spans 14 amino acids.

The rearrangement joins TRBV7-9 to TRBJ2-1; TRBD2 agrees at 8 bases. Germline CDR1 is SEHNR and CDR2 is FQNEAQ (reference sequence). The CDR3 has 15 residues. The trim removed 1 base at V and 6 bases at J, leaving 5 bases unmatched. The CDR3: CASSLVSGISNEQFF. The DNA for the CDR3 is TGTGCCAGCAGCTTAGTTAGCGGGATTTCCAATGAGCAGTTCTTC.